This T cell receptor (beta chain) was sequenced in a study of cytomegalovirus exposure and HLA in healthy donors. Deletions cut 9 bases from V and 2 bases from J, with 13 bases between. Germline CDR1 and CDR2: MGHDK and SYGVNS. The CDR3 spans 14 residues. Regarding donors, all were healthy bone marrow donors. Use of 60 Vbeta and 13 Jbeta primers characterized the PCR. Clones were read by immunoSEQ multiplex PCR, and TCRdb kept only the in-frame ones, dropping some. The repertoire holds 150,000 to 200,000 clones, with 76% as singletons. The chain couples TRBV25-1 to TRBJ2-2, with D tentatively TRBD1 (7 bases). What was sequenced was PBMCs. The clonotype comes from a man younger than 30 in good health and CMV-seronegative. CDR3 sequence: CASRGGGNTGELFF. In DNA form, the CDR3 reads TGTGCCAGTAGAGGAGGGGGCAACACCGGGGAGCTGTTTTTT.